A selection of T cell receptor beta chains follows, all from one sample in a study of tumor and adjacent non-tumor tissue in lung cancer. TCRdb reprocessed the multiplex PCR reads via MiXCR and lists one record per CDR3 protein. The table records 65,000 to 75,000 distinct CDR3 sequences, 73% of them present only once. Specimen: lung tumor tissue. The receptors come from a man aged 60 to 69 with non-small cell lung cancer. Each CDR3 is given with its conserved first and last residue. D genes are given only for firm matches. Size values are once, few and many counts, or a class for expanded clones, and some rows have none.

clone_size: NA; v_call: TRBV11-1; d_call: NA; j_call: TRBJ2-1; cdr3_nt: TGTGTCAGCGAGAGGTGGGAGAGCCGTGGTGAGCACTTCTTC; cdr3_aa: CVSERWESRGEHFF
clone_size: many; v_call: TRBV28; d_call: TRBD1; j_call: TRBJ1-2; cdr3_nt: TGTGCCAGCAGTTACCGGGACAGGTGGAATGGCTACACCTTC; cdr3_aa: CASSYRDRWNGYTF
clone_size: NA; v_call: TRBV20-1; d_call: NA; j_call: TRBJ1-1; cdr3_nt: TGCAATGTTAACCGGATGAACACTGAAGCTTTCTTT; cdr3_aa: CNVNRMNTEAFF
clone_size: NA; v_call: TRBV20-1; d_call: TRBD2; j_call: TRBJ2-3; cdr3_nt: TGCAATGCTATCCCTGAGAGGACTAGCGGGTGGACAGATACGCAGTATTTT; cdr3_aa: CNAIPERTSGWTDTQYF
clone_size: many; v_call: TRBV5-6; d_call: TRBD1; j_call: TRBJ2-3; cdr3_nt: TGTGCCAGCAGCTTTCGACAGGGGGCTGCAGATACGCAGTATTTT; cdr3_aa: CASSFRQGAADTQYF
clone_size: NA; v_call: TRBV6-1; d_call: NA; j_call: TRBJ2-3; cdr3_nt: TGTGCTAGCGGTGAAGGGTTGAGGGATACGCAGTATTTT; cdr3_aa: CASGEGLRDTQYF
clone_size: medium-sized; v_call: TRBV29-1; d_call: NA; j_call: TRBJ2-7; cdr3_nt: TGCAGCGTTGAAGGCGTAGCCAACGAGCAGTACTTC; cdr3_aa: CSVEGVANEQYF
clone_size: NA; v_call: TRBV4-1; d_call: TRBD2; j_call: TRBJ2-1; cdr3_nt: TGCGCCAGCAGATCCAGCGGGGGATACAATGAGCAGTTCTTC; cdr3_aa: CASRSSGGYNEQFF
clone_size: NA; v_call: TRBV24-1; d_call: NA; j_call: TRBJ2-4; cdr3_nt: TGTGGCTCCAGTGATTCCGGCTTTGGAAACATTCAGTACTTC; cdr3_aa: CGSSDSGFGNIQYF
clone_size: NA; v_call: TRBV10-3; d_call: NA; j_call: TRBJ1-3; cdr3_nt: TGTGCCATCACCTTATTGGGAAACACCATATATTTT; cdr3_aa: CAITLLGNTIYF
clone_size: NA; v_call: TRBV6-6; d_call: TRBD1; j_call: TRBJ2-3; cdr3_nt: TGTGCCAACAGTTACAGGGGGATTACGCAGTATTTT; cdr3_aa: CANSYRGITQYF
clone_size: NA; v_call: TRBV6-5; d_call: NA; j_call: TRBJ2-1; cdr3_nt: TGTGCCAGCAACCCCCGACACCTCTACAATGAGCAGTTCTTC; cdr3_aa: CASNPRHLYNEQFF
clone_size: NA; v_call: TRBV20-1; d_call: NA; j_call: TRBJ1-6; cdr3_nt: TGCAGTGTCCATACGGGGACCAAGAGTTCACCCCTCCACTTT; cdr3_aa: CSVHTGTKSSPLHF
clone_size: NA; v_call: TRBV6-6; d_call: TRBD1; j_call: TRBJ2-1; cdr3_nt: TGTGCCAGCAGTCCTAAGGACAGGGCGTATAGCAATGAGCAGCTCTTC; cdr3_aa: CASSPKDRAYSNEQLF
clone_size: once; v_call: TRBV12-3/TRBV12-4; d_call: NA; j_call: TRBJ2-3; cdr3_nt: NA; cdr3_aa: CASSSVGEGTDTKYF
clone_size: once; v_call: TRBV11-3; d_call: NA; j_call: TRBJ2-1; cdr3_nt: TGTGCCAGCACCTTTGCGGGGAGCCACAATGAGCAGTTCTTC; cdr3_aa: CASTFAGSHNEQFF
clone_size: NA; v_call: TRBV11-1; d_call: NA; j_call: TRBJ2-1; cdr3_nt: TGTGCCAGCAGATTCGACACCTATAGCACCTATGAGCAGTTCTTC; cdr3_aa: CASRFDTYSTYEQFF
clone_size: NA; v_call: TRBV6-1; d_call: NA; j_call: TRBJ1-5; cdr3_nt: TGTGCTAGCAACCCCTCTCTGAGCAATCAGCTCCAGCATTTT; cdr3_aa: CASNPSLSNQLQHF
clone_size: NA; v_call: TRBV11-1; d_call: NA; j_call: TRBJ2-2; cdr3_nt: TGCTCCAGCAGCTATACTAGTGGCACCCGGGAGCTGTTTTTT; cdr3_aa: CSSSYTSGTRELFF
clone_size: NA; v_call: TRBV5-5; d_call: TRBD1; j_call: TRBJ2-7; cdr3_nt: TGTGCCAGCAGCGGTCCAGGGGGTGACCATATGATGCGCGAGCAGTACTTC; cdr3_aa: CASSGPGGDHMMREQYF
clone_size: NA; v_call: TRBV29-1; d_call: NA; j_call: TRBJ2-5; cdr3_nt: TGCAGCGTTGATGATCATCTAGCGAACCAAGAGACCCAGTACTTC; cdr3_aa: CSVDDHLANQETQYF
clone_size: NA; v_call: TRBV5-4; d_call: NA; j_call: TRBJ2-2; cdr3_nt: TGTCCCAGCAGCTTGGCAGTCACCGGGGAGCTGTTTTTT; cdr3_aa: CPSSLAVTGELFF
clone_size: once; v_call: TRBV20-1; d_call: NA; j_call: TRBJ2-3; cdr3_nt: TGCAGTGCTAGTTACCATGTAGGGTCGGGGTATTTT; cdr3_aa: CSASYHVGSGYF
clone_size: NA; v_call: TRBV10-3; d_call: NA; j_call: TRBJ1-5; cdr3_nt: TGTGCCGTCAGTGTTGAGAGGAAAAAGCCCCATCATTTT; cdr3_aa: CAVSVERKKPHHF
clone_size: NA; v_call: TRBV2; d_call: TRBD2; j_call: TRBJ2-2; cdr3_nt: TGTGCCAGCAGTGACGGACTAGCACTGAACACCGGGGAGCTGTTTTTT; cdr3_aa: CASSDGLALNTGELFF
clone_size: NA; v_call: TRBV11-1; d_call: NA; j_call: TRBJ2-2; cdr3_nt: TGTGCCAGCAACTTTACTAGTGACACCGGGGAGCTGTTTTTT; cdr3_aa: CASNFTSDTGELFF
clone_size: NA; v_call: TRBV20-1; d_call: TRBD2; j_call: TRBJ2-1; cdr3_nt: TGCAATGCTATGGTTAGCGGGAATGGCTACAATGAGCAGTTCTTC; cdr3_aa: CNAMVSGNGYNEQFF
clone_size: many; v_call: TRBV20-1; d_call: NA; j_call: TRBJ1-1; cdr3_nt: TGCAGTGTTGCAGGGAAAAATGAAGCTTTCTTT; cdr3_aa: CSVAGKNEAFF
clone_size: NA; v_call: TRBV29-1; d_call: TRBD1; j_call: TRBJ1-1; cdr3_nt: TGCAGTGCCTCAGCAGGGGGGGAAACTGAAGCTTTCTTT; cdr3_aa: CSASAGGETEAFF
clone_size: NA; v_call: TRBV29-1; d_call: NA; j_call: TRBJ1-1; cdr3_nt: TGCAGCCCCCCGGCAGGAGGGGACAATGAAGCTTTCTTT; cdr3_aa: CSPPAGGDNEAFF
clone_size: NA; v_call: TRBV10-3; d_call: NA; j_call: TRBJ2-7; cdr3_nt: TGTGCCATCTGTGAGGGGTTAGCGGATAGCTCCTACGAGCAGTACTTC; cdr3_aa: CAICEGLADSSYEQYF
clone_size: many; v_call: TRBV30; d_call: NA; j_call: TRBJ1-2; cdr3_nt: TGTGCCTGGAGAGGTGGGGCGCCCAAGGACTTCGGCAGCTATGGCTACACCTTC; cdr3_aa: CAWRGGAPKDFGSYGYTF
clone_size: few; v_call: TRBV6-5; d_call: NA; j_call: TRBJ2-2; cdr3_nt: TGTGCCAGCGGTTATAGGGCAGGCGGGGAGCTGTTCTTT; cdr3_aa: CASGYRAGGELFF
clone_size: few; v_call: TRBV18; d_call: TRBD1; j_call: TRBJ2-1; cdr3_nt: TGTGGCAGCTCACCCAAGACAGGGTCAATTTCCTACAATGAGCAGTTCTTC; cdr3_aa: CGSSPKTGSISYNEQFF
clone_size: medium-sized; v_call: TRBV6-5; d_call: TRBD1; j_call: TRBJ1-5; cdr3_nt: TGTGCCAGCAGTTCAACAGGGGGCTCTCAGCCCCAGCATTTT; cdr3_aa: CASSSTGGSQPQHF
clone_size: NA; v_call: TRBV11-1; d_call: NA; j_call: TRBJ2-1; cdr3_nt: TGTGACAGCGGCGAAGGTTACGGCAATGAGCAGTTCTTC; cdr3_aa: CDSGEGYGNEQFF
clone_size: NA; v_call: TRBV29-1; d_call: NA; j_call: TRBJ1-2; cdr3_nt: TGCAGCGTCTCACCCCAACAGAGTCGCGGCCACACCTTC; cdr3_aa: CSVSPQQSRGHTF
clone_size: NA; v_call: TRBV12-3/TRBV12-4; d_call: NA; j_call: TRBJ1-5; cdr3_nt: TGTGCTAGCAGCCGACTGGGAACCCCCACTCAGCCCCAGCATTTT; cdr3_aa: CASSRLGTPTQPQHF
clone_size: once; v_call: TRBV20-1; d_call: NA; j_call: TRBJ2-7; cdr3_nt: TGCTGCCTTCAAGCCGCGAAGGAGAGGCTGAACGAGCAGTACTTC; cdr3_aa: CCLQAAKERLNEQYF
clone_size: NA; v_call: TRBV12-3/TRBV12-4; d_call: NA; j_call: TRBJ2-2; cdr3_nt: TGTGCCAGCAGTCTCTACACGGCCACGCACACCGGGGAGCTGTTTTTT; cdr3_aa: CASSLYTATHTGELFF
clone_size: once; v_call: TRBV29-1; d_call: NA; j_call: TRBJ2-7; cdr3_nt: TGCAGGGTTGTCCGAGGCACCGAGCAGTATTTC; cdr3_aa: CRVVRGTEQYF
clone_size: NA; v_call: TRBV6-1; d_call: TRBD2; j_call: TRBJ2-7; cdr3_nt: TGTGCCAGCAGTGGGACTAGCGTTAATGAGCGGTACTTC; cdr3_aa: CASSGTSVNERYF
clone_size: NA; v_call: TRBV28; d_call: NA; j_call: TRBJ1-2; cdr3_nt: TGTGACAGCAGTCCGACCGGGGCATATAACTATGGCTACACCTTC; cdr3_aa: CDSSPTGAYNYGYTF
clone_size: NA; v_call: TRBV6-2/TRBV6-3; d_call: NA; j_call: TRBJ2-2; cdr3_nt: TGTGCCAGCAGTATCCAGGGCAACACTGGGGAGCTGTTTTTT; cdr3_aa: CASSIQGNTGELFF
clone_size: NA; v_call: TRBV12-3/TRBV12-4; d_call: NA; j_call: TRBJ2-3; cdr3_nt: TGTGCCAGTAGCTCCCTGGGGGAGGGGACAGATACGCACTATTTT; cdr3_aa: CASSSLGEGTDTHYF
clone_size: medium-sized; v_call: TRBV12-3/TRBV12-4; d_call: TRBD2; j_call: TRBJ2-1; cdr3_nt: TGTGCCAGCAGTTTTGGCGGGAGAGCCCATGAGCAGTTCTTC; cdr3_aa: CASSFGGRAHEQFF
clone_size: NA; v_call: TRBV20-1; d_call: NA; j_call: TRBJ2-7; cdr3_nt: TGCAGTGCAAGAGACGTACAGGCCTACGAGCAGCACTTC; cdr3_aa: CSARDVQAYEQHF
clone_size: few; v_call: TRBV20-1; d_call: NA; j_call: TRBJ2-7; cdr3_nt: TGCAGTGTTAGATCTGGCTACGAGCAGTATTTC; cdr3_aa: CSVRSGYEQYF
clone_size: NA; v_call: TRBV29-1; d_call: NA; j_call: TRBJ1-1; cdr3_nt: TGCAGCGTCGATCCTGATACAGGGGAAGCTTTCTTT; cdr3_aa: CSVDPDTGEAFF
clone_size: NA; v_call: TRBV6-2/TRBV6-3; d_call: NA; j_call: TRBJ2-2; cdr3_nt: TGTGCCAACAATATCCAGGGCAACACCGGGGAGCTGTTATTT; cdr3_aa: CANNIQGNTGELLF
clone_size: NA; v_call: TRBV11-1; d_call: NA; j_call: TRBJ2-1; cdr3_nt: TGTGCCAGCAGCTTAGTTAGTCCTCGGGACAATGAGCAGTTCTTC; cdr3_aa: CASSLVSPRDNEQFF
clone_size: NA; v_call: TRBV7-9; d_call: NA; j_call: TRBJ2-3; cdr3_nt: TGTGCCAGCAGCGGACCCCTGGAAAACACAGATACGAAGTATTTT; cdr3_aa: CASSGPLENTDTKYF
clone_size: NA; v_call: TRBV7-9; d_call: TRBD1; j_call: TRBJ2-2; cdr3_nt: TGTGCCAGCAGCCGACAGGGGGGCACCGGGGAGTTGCTTTTT; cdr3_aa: CASSRQGGTGELLF
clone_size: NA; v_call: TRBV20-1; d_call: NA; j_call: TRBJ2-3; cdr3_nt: TGTAATGCTAGAGATCCAGTCACGGATGGCACAGATACGCAGTATTTT; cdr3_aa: CNARDPVTDGTDTQYF
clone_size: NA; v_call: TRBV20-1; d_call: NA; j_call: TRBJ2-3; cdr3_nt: TGTAGTGCTAGCTCACAGGGTGCTCTTAGAAATCAGCCCCAGTATTTT; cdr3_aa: CSASSQGALRNQPQYF
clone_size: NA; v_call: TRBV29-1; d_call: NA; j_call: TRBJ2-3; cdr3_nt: TGCAGCGTCGCCACCGGGACAACAACAGATACGCAGTATTTT; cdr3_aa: CSVATGTTTDTQYF
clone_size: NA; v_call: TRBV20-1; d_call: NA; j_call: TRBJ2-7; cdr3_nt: TGCAGTTCTAGACAGGCTGTCCACGAGCAGTACTTC; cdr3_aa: CSSRQAVHEQYF